The 21 T cell receptor beta chains listed next were all sequenced from one sample in a study of read filtering for tumor transcriptome and immune sequencing. From roughly 390 ng of RNA, a library with molecular barcoded alpha/delta and beta/gamma adaptors was made. TCRdb independently ran MiXCR on the reads; one entry per CDR3 protein. The sample yields more than 100,000 distinct CDR3 sequences, approximately 13% seen once. Sequencing input: a population of CD138-negative cells sorted from bone marrow. The receptors here all came from a donor aged 40 or older with multiple myeloma.

This clonotype was recorded at least ten times. This rearrangement joins TRBV6-2 or TRBV6-3 to TRBJ2-4, with D uncertain. V gave up 5 bases and J gave up 0 bases, with 26 bases separating them. CDR1 and CDR2 (germline): MNHEY, SVGEGT. The CDR3 sequence is 20 residues long. CDR3 coding DNA: TGTGCCAGCAGTACTGTATTAGCCTCCGATATACTATTAGCCAAAAACATTCAGTACTTC. As protein: CASSTVLASDILLAKNIQYF.

This clonotype was seen more than once but under ten times. This rearrangement joins TRBV5-6 to TRBJ1-1, with D perhaps matching TRBD1 (5 bases). The CDR3 runs to 15 residues. Trimming took 1 base from V and 2 from J, leaving 12 bases between them. CDR1 is SGHDT, CDR2 YYEEEE, per germline. The CDR3 sequence: CASSLPTGVNTEAFF. Here the CDR3 DNA reads TGTGCCAGCAGCTTGCCCACAGGAGTTAACACTGAAGCTTTCTTT.

This chain links TRBV27 with TRBJ2-1; maybe TRBD2 (6 bases). V lost 0 bases, J lost 6 bases, and 15 bases lay in between. The CDR3 has 16 amino acids. CDR1 is MNHEY, CDR2 SMNVEV, per germline (reference sequence). The CDR3 DNA reads as TGTGCCAGCAGTTTATCCCCTGGGGACTTGCCCAATGAGCAGTTCTTC. Translating it yields CASSLSPGDLPNEQFF.

At least ten counts were recorded for this clonotype. The chain links TRBV3-1 to TRBJ2-1; D might be TRBD2 (6 bases). The CDR3 consists of 14 residues. V was trimmed by 6 bases and J by 8 bases, leaving 17 bases between them. CDR1 and CDR2 (germline): LGHDT, YNNKEL (reference sequence). The CDR3 region has the DNA TGTGCCAGCAGACATTCGGGACGCGGGGATGAGCAGTTCTTC. It specifies CASRHSGRGDEQFF.

This sequence joins TRBV20-1 and TRBJ1-1; weak D call: TRBD1 (6 bases). The CDR3 consists of 13 residues. V lost 5 bases, J lost 0 bases, and 10 bases lay in between. Germline values: CDR1 DFQATT, CDR2 SNEGSKA (reference sequence). The CDR3 is CSALQGLNTEAFF. The CDR3 DNA reads as TGCAGTGCTTTACAGGGTTTGAACACTGAAGCTTTCTTT.

This clonotype was detected only a few times. This chain uses TRBV29-1 with TRBJ2-7, with 7 bases identical to TRBD2. Germline V lookup: CDR1 SQVTM, CDR2 ANQGSEA. CDR3 length: 23 residues. V lost 3 bases to trimming and J lost 3 bases; unmatched junction nucleotides: 35. The CDR3 DNA reads TGCAGCGTTGATTTTTTGACAAGGGTGTCCGACGAGCGGGATCCCGCCTTTGACTACGAGCAGTACTTC. Amino acids: CSVDFLTRVSDERDPAFDYEQYF.

This clonotype has ten or more counts. The chain joins TRBV20-1 to TRBJ2-2; TRBD2 matches 10 bases. CDR1 is DFQATT and CDR2 is SNEGSKA in the germline V gene (reference sequence). V lost 5 bases to trimming and J lost 1 base; unmatched junction nucleotides: 1. This CDR3 comprises 14 residues. The CDR3 is CSAPSGGNTGELFF. The CDR3 coding sequence is TGCAGTGCTCCTAGCGGGGGGAACACCGGGGAGCTGTTTTTT.

Comment on this clonotype: A much larger clone differs from this one at a single base, so this may be a read error. Because it lacks the conserved phenylalanine or tryptophan at the end, this CDR3 is likely a read error. The V gene is TRBV7-9, the J gene TRBJ1-1, with a weak D call TRBD1 (5 bases). The CDR3 has 12 amino acids. Germline V gene lookup returns CDR1 SEHNR and CDR2 FQNEAQ (reference sequence). Trimming stripped 9 bases from V and 6 bases from J, with 14 bases between. CDR3 nucleotide sequence: TGTGCCAGTACCCAGGCGGGGGCTGAAGCTTTCTCT. The encoded protein is CASTQAGAEAFS.

As for this clonotype: The germline gene is not matched at one end of the junction; a read error may be the cause. This chain connects TRBV5-4 to TRBJ2-1; D is unclear. This CDR3 is built from 15 residues. Germline V gives CDR1 SGHNT, CDR2 YYREEE (reference sequence). The CDR3 region is CASSVLRSSYSEQFF. CDR3 DNA: TGTGCCAGCAGCGTTCTGAGGAGCTCCTACAGTGAGCAGTTCTTT.

This clonotype was counted at least ten times. The V gene is TRBV18, the J gene TRBJ2-3, with 11 bases aligning to TRBD2. V dropped 2 bases and J dropped 2; count of bases not matched to a gene: 6. There are 17 residues in the CDR3. CDR1 is KGHSH and CDR2 is LQKENI in the germline V gene. The CDR3 coding sequence is TGTGCCAGCTCACCAAGATTGACTAGCGGGGTCACAGATACGCAGTATTTT. Its protein is CASSPRLTSGVTDTQYF.

The J gene is TRBJ2-5, the V gene TRBV19; possibly TRBD2 for D (5 bases). The CDR3 runs 16 residues. Per the germline V gene, CDR1 is LNHDA and CDR2 is SQIVND (reference sequence). Trimming removed 3 bases at V and 4 bases at J, with 18 bases between. The CDR3 DNA reads TGTGCCAGTAGTATTCCGGGTCGGAGCGGAGTAGAGACCCAGTACTTC. It yields the protein CASSIPGRSGVETQYF. Combining the CDR3 with reference TRBV19 and TRBJ2-5 gives the whole variable domain DGGITQSPKYLFRKEGQNVTLSCEQNLNHDAMYWYRQDPGQGLRLIYYSQIVNDFQKGDIAEGYSVSREKKESFPLTVTSAQKNPTAFYLCASSIPGRSGVETQYFGPGTRLLVL.

This clonotype was seen at least ten times. V is TRBV7-9 and J is TRBJ2-1, with 12 nucleotides matching TRBD2. V lost 4 bases and J lost 10; bases outside the gene matches: 8. CDR1 and CDR2 from the germline V gene are SEHNR and FQNEAQ (reference sequence). The CDR3 consists of 15 residues. This CDR3 reads CASSYSSGRAGEQFF. In DNA form, the CDR3 reads TGTGCCAGCAGCTATTCTAGCGGGAGGGCCGGGGAGCAGTTCTTC.

The chain has TRBV10-3 and TRBJ1-1; D is possibly TRBD1 (5 bases). Germline V gene sequence: CDR1 ENHRY, CDR2 SYGVKD. V was pared by 6 bases and J by 1 base, with 12 bases between. The CDR3 extends over 14 amino acids. CDR3 sequence reads: CAIREGDGNTEAFF. In nucleotides, the CDR3 is TGTGCCATCAGAGAAGGGGATGGGAACACTGAAGCTTTCTTT.

On this clonotype: This could be a read error, since a much larger clone is one nucleotide away. V and J are TRBV12-3 or TRBV12-4 and TRBJ2-1; D is possibly TRBD2 (5 bases). Trimming took off 8 bases at V and 6 bases at J, with 11 bases between the two ends. The CDR3 sequence is 12 residues long. The CDR3 spells CASGPDSNEQFF. CDR3 bases: TGTGCCAGCGGACCGGACTCCAATGAGCAGTTCTTC.

At least ten counts were recorded for this clonotype. This chain connects TRBV27 to TRBJ2-6; D is unclear. Trimming left V 7 bases short and J 0 bases short, with 7 bases between. CDR1 and CDR2 from the germline V gene are MNHEY and SMNVEV (reference sequence). This CDR3 contains 14 residues. The CDR3 reads CASMGYSGANVLTF. The CDR3 DNA sequence: TGTGCCAGCATGGGGTACTCTGGGGCCAACGTCCTGACTTTC.

This clonotype was seen many times. The rearrangement links TRBV7-9 to TRBJ2-3, with 7 bases that match TRBD2. With V trimmed by 1 base and J by 3 bases, 7 bases remained unmatched. From germline, CDR1 is SEHNR and CDR2 FQNEAQ (reference sequence). The CDR3 extends over 16 amino acids. Here the CDR3 DNA reads TGTGCCAGCAGCTTAGGGGGGAGGGCCGAGACAGATACGCAGTATTTT. Residues: CASSLGGRAETDTQYF.

This clonotype was observed many times. The chain has TRBV12-3 or TRBV12-4 and TRBJ2-7; D is possibly TRBD1 (6 bases). V was cut by 6 bases and J by 4 bases, with 16 bases left in between. The CDR3 is 14 amino acids. The CDR3 sequence: CASRSGRDKYEQYF. The CDR3 DNA reads as TGTGCCAGCAGGAGTGGCCGGGACAAATACGAGCAGTACTTC.

This clonotype was seen repeatedly, ten times or more. The chain couples TRBV11-2 to TRBJ2-1, with D unclear. The CDR3 totals 15 residues. The V end was cut by 2 bases, the J end by 0 bases, with 8 bases between. Germline CDR1 and CDR2: SGHAT and FQNNGV. The CDR3 loop reads CASSLPVSSYNEQFF. The CDR3 region has the DNA TGTGCCAGCAGCTTACCGGTGAGCTCCTACAATGAGCAGTTCTTC. The whole variable domain, remainder taken from reference TRBV11-2 and TRBJ2-1, is EAGVAQSPRYKIIEKRQSVAFWCNPISGHATLYWYQQILGQGPKLLIQFQNNGVVDDSQLPKDRFSAERLKGVDSTLKIQPAKLEDSAVYLCASSLPVSSYNEQFFGPGTRLTVL.

This clonotype has at least ten counts. The genes are TRBV7-3 and TRBJ2-4; 8 bases match TRBD1. The V segment lost 5 bases and the J segment 2 bases; nucleotides outside the gene matches: 8. The CDR3 extends over 16 amino acids. Germline CDR1 reads SGHTA; CDR2 reads FQGTGA. The CDR3 sequence: CASSPGTGRTKNIQYF. CDR3 nucleotide sequence: TGTGCCAGCAGCCCGGGGACAGGCAGGACCAAAAACATTCAGTACTTC.

This clonotype was counted at least ten times. V is TRBV11-2 and J is TRBJ2-5, with 12 bases identical to TRBD2. The CDR3 totals 17 residues. V gave up 1 base and J gave up 5 bases; unmatched junction bases: 8. Germline lookup yields CDR1 SGHAT and CDR2 FQNNGV. The DNA of the CDR3 is TGTGCCAGCAGCTTAGGCTCGACTAGCGGGAGTGGGGAGACCCAGTACTTC. Translation: CASSLGSTSGSGETQYF.

This clonotype was recorded a few times. V is TRBV20-1 and J is TRBJ2-3; weak D call: TRBD1 (5 bases). The CDR3 is 15 residues long. Trimming took 0 bases from V and 6 from J, leaving 16 bases between them. CDR1 and CDR2 (germline): DFQATT, SNEGSKA (reference sequence). The chain's CDR3 is CSARDGAIRADTQYF. The CDR3 DNA reads TGCAGTGCTAGAGATGGGGCAATCCGGGCCGATACGCAGTATTTT.